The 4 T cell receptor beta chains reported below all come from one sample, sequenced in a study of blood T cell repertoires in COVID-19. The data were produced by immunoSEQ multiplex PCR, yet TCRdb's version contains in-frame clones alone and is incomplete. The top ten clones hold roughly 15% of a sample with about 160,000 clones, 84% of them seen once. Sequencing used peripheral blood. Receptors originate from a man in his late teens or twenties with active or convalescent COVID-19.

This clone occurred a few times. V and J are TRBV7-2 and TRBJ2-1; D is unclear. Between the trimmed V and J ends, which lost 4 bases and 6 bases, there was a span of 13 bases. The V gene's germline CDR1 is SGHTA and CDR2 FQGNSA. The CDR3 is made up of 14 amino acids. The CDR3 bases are TGTGCCAGCAGCTCGCCTACCAGGATCAATGAGCAGTTCTTC. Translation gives CASSSPTRINEQFF.

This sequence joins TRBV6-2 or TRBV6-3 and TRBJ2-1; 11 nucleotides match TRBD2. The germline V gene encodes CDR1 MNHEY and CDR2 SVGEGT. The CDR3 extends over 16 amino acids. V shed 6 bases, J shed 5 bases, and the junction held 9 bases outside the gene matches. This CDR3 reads CASSTSRLAGNNEQFF. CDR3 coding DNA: TGTGCCAGCAGCACCTCCAGACTAGCGGGGAACAATGAGCAGTTCTTC.

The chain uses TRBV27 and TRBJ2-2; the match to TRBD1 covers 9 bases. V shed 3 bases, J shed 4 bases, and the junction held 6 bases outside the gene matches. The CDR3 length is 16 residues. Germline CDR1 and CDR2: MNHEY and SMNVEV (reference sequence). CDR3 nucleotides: TGTGCCAGCAGTTTGCAGACAGGGGGACGCACCGGGGAGCTGTTTTTT. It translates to CASSLQTGGRTGELFF.

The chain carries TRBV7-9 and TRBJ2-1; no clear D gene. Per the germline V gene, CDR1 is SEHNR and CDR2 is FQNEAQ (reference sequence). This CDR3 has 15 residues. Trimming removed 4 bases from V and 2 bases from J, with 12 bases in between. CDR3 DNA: TGTGCCAGCAGCTCGAGGTACCCTACCTACAATGAGCAGTTCTTC. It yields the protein CASSSRYPTYNEQFF.